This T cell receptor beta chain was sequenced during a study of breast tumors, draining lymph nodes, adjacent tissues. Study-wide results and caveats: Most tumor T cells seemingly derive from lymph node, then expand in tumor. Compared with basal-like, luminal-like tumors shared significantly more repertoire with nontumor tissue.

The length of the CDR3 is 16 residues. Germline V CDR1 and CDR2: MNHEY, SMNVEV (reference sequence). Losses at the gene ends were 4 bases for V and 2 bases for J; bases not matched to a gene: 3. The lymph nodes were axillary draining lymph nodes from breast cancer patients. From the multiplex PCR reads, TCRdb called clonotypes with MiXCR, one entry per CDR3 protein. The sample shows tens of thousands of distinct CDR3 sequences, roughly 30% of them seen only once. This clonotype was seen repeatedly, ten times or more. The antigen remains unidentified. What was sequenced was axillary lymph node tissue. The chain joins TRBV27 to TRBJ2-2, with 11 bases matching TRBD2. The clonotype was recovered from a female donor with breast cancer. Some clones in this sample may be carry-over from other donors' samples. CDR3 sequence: CASSSLAGGNTGELFF. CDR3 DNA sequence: TGTGCCAGCAGTTCTCTAGCGGGAGGCAACACCGGGGAGCTGTTTTTT.